The clone carrying this T cell receptor beta chain was recorded many times. Construction of TCR beta libraries relied on iRepertoire HTBI primers and on Arm-PCR targeting CDR3 regions. MiXCR was run by TCRdb on the multiplex PCR reads, yielding one entry per CDR3 protein. Altogether more than 450,000 distinct CDR3 sequences are present, 15% to 20% being singletons, with the ten largest covering about 12%. The sample is drawn from a study of regulatory T cells in long-lasting Graves disease. Time point reported: newly diagnosed GD, antithyroid drugs for less than 3 months. PBMC-extracted RNA yielded the TCR library. The data were also submitted as part of a second study, on T cells in Graves' hyperthyroidism and ophthalmopathy. As that study records: HTBI primers drove first-round RT-PCR of the TCR CDR3.

The material was peripheral blood mononuclear cells (PBMCs), obtained at new diagnosis, from a patient treated with antithyroid drugs. This clonotype originated in a man aged 35 to 55 with Graves disease.

CDR3 DNA: TGCAGTGCTAGGGTGACGAACACTGAAGCTTTCTTT. Translating gives CSARVTNTEAFF. This rearrangement joins TRBV20-1 to TRBJ1-1; no clear D. The CDR3 totals 12 residues. CDR1 is DFQATT, CDR2 SNEGSKA, per germline (reference sequence). Trimming removed 3 bases from V and 1 base from J, with 6 bases in between.